This T cell receptor (beta chain) is drawn from a study of T cell responses to AZD1222 COVID-19 vaccine. Generated by immunoSEQ multiplex PCR, the TCRdb table keeps only in-frame clones and is missing some. The sample lists some 150,000 clones, roughly 88% seen once, with approximately 16% in the top ten. General observations from the study: Among vaccine-associated CD4 TCRs, coverage spanned spike, with dominance at 160-218 and 743-854.

Details on this clone: Its specificity is not known.

Germline lookup yields CDR1 SGHDT and CDR2 YYEEEE. This CDR3 is 16 amino acids long. Germline trimming cut 1 base from V and 4 bases from J; bases unmatched to any gene: 7. This chain joins TRBV5-6 and TRBJ2-3; 9 bases map to TRBD2. This receptor was taken from an adult in good health. Material: peripheral blood, obtained on day 0 of AZD1222 vaccination. CDR3 region: CASSLPGLAYSDTQYF. Here the CDR3 DNA reads TGTGCCAGCAGCTTGCCCGGACTAGCGTATTCAGATACGCAGTATTTT.